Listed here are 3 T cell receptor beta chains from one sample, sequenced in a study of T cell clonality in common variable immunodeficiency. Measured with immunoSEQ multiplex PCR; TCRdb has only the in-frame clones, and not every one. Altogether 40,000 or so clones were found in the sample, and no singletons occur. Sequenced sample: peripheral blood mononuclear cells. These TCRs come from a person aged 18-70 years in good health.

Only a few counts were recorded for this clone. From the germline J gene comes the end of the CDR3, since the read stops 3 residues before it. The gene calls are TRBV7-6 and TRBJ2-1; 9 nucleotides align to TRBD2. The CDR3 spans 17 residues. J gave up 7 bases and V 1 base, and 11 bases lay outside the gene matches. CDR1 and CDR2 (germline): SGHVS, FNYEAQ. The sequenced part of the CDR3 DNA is TGTGCCAGCAGCTTAGTCGGTGGTAGCGGGAGTTCAAATGAG. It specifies CASSLVGGSGSSNE. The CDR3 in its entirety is CASSLVGGSGSSNEQFF. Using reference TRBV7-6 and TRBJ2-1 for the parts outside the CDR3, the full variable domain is GAGVSQSPRYKVTKRGQDVALRCDPISGHVSLYWYRQALGQGPEFLTYFNYEAQQDKSGLPNDRFSAERPEGSISTLTIQRTEQRDSAMYRCASSLVGGSGSSNEQFFGPGTRLTVL.

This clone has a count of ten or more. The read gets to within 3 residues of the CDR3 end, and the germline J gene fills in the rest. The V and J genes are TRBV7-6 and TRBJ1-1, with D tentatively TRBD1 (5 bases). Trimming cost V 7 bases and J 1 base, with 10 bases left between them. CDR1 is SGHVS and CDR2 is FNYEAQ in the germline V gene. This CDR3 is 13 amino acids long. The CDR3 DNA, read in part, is TGTGCCAGCAACAAAGGACAGAACACTGAA. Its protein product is CASNKGQNTE. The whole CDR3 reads CASNKGQNTEAFF.

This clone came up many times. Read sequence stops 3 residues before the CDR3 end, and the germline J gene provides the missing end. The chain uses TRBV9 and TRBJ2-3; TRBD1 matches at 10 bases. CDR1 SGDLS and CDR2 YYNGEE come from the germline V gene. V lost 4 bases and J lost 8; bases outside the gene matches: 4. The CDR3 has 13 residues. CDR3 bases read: TGTGCCAGCAGCTCACGGACAGGGGGTACG. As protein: CASSSRTGGT. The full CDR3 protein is CASSSRTGGTQYF.